Listed below are T cell receptor beta chains from one sample, sequenced in a study of T cell repertoires in cytomegalovirus infection. TCRdb passed the reads through MiXCR, listing each CDR3 protein once. This table holds just under 550,000 distinct CDR3 sequences, more than 20% found once. Sequenced sample: PBMCs. The receptors come from a human donor in good health (CMV status not recorded). Some clones in this sample may be carry-over from other donors' samples. CDR3s include the opening cysteine and the closing phenylalanine or tryptophan. The D gene is left open where the match is weak. Only some rows state a clone size, as once, few, many or a class for expanded clones.

TRBD1 TRBJ2-5 - TRBV6-2/TRBV6-3 TGTGCCAGCAGATACAGGGGTGGGCAAGAGACCCAGTACTTC CASRYRGGQETQYF
- TRBJ1-2 many TRBV7-2 TGTGCCAGCAAATTCCAAGGGGGACGCAACTATGGCTACACCTTC CASKFQGGRNYGYTF
- TRBJ2-7 - TRBV28 TGTGCCAGCAGTTTGGGTACTCGGGAGCAGTACTTC CASSLGTREQYF
- TRBJ2-2 few TRBV7-2 TGTGCCAGCAGCTTAGAAGGGAGTAGGCTGTTTTTT CASSLEGSRLFF
TRBD1 TRBJ2-7 - TRBV5-5 TGTGCCAGCAGCTCGTTGGGACAGGGGCACGAGCAGTACTTC CASSSLGQGHEQYF
TRBD2 TRBJ2-1 many TRBV12-3/TRBV12-4 TGTGCCAGCAGGGGTTTAGCGGGATCCTCCTACAATGAGCAGTTCTTC CASRGLAGSSYNEQFF
- TRBJ2-5 many TRBV7-2 TGTGCCAGCAGCTTAAGGCGGGGCAGGGGCCAAGAGACCCAGTACTTC CASSLRRGRGQETQYF
- TRBJ1-3 few TRBV15 TGTGCCACCAGCAGAGTCCCAGGGGACACCATATATTTT CATSRVPGDTIYF
- TRBJ1-1 many TRBV12-3/TRBV12-4 TGTGCCAGCAGGCCCGGCAGGGGCTTAGGTCCCGCTGAAGCTTTCTTT CASRPGRGLGPAEAFF
- TRBJ2-3 few TRBV7-9 TGTGCCAGCAGCTTAAGGGTCTCCACAGATACGCAGTATTTT CASSLRVSTDTQYF
- TRBJ2-3 many TRBV7-2 TGTGCCAGCAGCTTTTTCGAACGCACAGATACGCAGTATTTT CASSFFERTDTQYF
- TRBJ1-6 - TRBV7-9 TGTGCCAGCAGCTTTGAGGGGGATAATTCACCCCTCCACTTT CASSFEGDNSPLHF
- TRBJ2-7 - TRBV6-6 TGTGCCAGCAGTGATTATTTCGAGCAGTACTTC CASSDYFEQYF
- TRBJ2-7 many TRBV7-2 TGTGCCAGCGTCGTGGATACCTACGAGCAGTACTTC CASVVDTYEQYF
- TRBJ1-4 few TRBV6-6 TGTGCCAGCAGTTCCTTCGGACAGGAAAAACTGTTTTTT CASSSFGQEKLFF
TRBD2 TRBJ2-1 - TRBV20-1 TGCAGTGCTAGAGATCCCCACGGGACTAGCGGGAGGGCCAGCAATGAGCAGTTCTTC CSARDPHGTSGRASNEQFF
TRBD1 TRBJ2-3 - TRBV6-6 TGTGCCAGCAGTTACCTGATCTGGGAGACAGGGATACCCCTTAGCACAGATACGCAGTATTTT CASSYLIWETGIPLSTDTQYF
- TRBJ2-5 - TRBV12-3/TRBV12-4 TGTGCCAGCAGTTTAAACAGGAACTACCAAGAGACCCAGTACTTC CASSLNRNYQETQYF
- TRBJ2-3 - TRBV7-3 TGTGCCAGCAGCCCCCAGGGGGGGGGCGCAGATACGCAGTATTTT CASSPQGGGADTQYF
- TRBJ2-1 - TRBV6-2/TRBV6-3 TGTGCCAGCAGTTACTCGAGCGCCCGCCACTATGAGCAGTTCTTC CASSYSSARHYEQFF
TRBD2 TRBJ2-7 - TRBV6-8 TGTGCCAGCAGTTACTCAAGCGGGGAATATCTTGGCGAGCAGTACTTC CASSYSSGEYLGEQYF
- TRBJ1-1 - TRBV19 TGTGCCAGTAGTATAGAGGGGGCTTGGACTGAAGCTTTCTTT CASSIEGAWTEAFF
TRBD1 TRBJ2-4 - TRBV6-2/TRBV6-3 TGTGCCAGCAGTTACCAAAGGGACAGACCGACTTGGGCCAAAAACATTCAGTACTTC CASSYQRDRPTWAKNIQYF
TRBD2 TRBJ2-1 - TRBV29-1 TGCAGCGTTACCCCGAGACTAGCGGGAAATGAGCAGTTCTTC CSVTPRLAGNEQFF
TRBD1 TRBJ1-6 many TRBV7-2 TGTGCCAGCAGCTTAGAGGGACAGGGGAAATCACCCCTCCACTTT CASSLEGQGKSPLHF
- TRBJ2-3 few TRBV6-1 TGTGCCAGCAGTGAAGTTTCGGGCGGCGGAAGCACAGATACGCAGTATTTT CASSEVSGGGSTDTQYF
- TRBJ2-7 many TRBV7-8 TGTGCCAGCAGCCCCGCTGAGATTTCCTACGAGCAGTACTTC CASSPAEISYEQYF
- TRBJ2-1 once TRBV20-1 TGCAGTGCCACCCCCTTGAGACTAGAAAAATTCGGGTCCTACAATGAGCAGTTCTTC CSATPLRLEKFGSYNEQFF
- TRBJ2-7 - TRBV2 TGTGCCAGCCGACCGACAGTTATGGACCACGAGCAGTACTTC CASRPTVMDHEQYF
- TRBJ1-1 few TRBV12-3/TRBV12-4 TGTGCCAGCAGTTCCGGACACCCGAACACTGAAGCTTTCTTT CASSSGHPNTEAFF
TRBD1 TRBJ1-2 many TRBV7-9 TGTGCCAGCAGCTTACCCCTCGGACAGGCAGCCTACTATGGCTACACCTTC CASSLPLGQAAYYGYTF
TRBD1 TRBJ2-3 - TRBV7-9 TGTGCCAGCAGGGACTGGGACAGGGGAAGACCAGATACGCAGTATTTT CASRDWDRGRPDTQYF
- TRBJ2-1 - TRBV27 TGTGCCAGCAGATGGGGGTTGGGGTTAGATGGGTACAATGAGCAGTTCTTC CASRWGLGLDGYNEQFF
- TRBJ2-5 - TRBV12-3/TRBV12-4 TGTGCCAGCAGTAACCGGGACGGTGTTTATGGGACCCAGTACTTC CASSNRDGVYGTQYF
- TRBJ2-2 few TRBV6-5 TGTGCCAGCAGTTACTCGACCGGCCCCGGGGAGCTGTTTTTT CASSYSTGPGELFF
TRBD1 TRBJ2-3 - TRBV7-9 TGTGCCAGCAGCCCACAGGGGGCGCGCACAGATACGCAGTATTTT CASSPQGARTDTQYF
- TRBJ1-2 few TRBV9 TGTGCCAGCAGCGTAGGGGCAGTTAGAAACTATGGCTACACCTTC CASSVGAVRNYGYTF
- TRBJ1-1 - TRBV19 TGTGCCAGTAGCCCGATCGGAGTTAACACTGAAGCTTTCTTT CASSPIGVNTEAFF
- TRBJ1-1 many TRBV7-8 TGTGCCAGCAGCTTAGTAATCGTGAGGAACACTGAAGCTTTCTTT CASSLVIVRNTEAFF
TRBD2 TRBJ2-2 - TRBV15 TGTGCCACCAGCAGACTCGCGGGAGGGACCGGGGAGCTGTTTTTT CATSRLAGGTGELFF
TRBD1 TRBJ1-5 - TRBV6-6 TGTGCCAGCAGTTATCCGGGACAGGGAGCTAATCAGCCCCAGCATTTT CASSYPGQGANQPQHF
- TRBJ2-5 - TRBV7-2 TGTGCCAGCAGCTTAAGTCTAGCAGAGGGGACCCAGTACTTC CASSLSLAEGTQYF
- TRBJ1-2 - TRBV4-1 TGCGCCAGCAGCCAAGAGTTGACCTATGGCTACACCTTC CASSQELTYGYTF
- TRBJ1-1 - TRBV4-2 TGTGCCAGCAGCCATCCTGGGACCTTGAACACTGAAGCTTTCTTT CASSHPGTLNTEAFF
TRBD2 TRBJ2-1 few TRBV14 TGTGCCAGCAGCCAAGATCTCGCTAGCGGGAACCACAATGAGCAGTTCTTC CASSQDLASGNHNEQFF
- TRBJ2-1 many TRBV11-2 TGTGCCAGCAGCTTAGTGGGACCGCGGTCGGACAATGAGCAGTTCTTC CASSLVGPRSDNEQFF